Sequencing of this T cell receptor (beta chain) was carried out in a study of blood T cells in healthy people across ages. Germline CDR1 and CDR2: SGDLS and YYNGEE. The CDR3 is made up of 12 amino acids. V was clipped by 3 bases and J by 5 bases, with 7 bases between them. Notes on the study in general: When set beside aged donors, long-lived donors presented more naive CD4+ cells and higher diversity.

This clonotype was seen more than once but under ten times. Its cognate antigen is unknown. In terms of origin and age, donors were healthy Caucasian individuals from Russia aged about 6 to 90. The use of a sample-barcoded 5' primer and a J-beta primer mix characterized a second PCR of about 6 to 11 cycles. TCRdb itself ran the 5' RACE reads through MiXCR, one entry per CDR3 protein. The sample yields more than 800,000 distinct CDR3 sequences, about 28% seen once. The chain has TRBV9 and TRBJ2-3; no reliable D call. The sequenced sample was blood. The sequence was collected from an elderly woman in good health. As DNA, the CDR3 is TGTGCCAGCAGCGGGATAGAAGATACGCAGTATTTT. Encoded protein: CASSGIEDTQYF.